The 26 T cell receptor beta chains given below trace back to one sample, sequenced in a study of technical replicates of blood from four donors. The protocol was immunoSEQ multiplex PCR, while the TCRdb copy is restricted to in-frame clones and leaves out a portion. The sample holds about 59,000 clones, 90% to 95% seen once. The sample was PBMCs. Every receptor here comes from a human donor in good health. Some clones in this sample may be carry-over from other donors' samples.

This sequence joins TRBV6-5 and TRBJ2-7, with 11 bases matching TRBD2. CDR3 size: 15 residues. Unmatched junction bases numbered 8, after V lost 4 bases and J lost 6 bases. Germline loops: CDR1 MNHEY, CDR2 SVGAGI. This chain's CDR3 is CASSSSSSGRVEQYF. The CDR3, as DNA: TGTGCCAGCAGTTCCAGTAGTAGCGGGAGGGTCGAGCAGTACTTC.

This clone came up once. The chain employs TRBV27 and TRBJ2-2; TRBD1 might be the D (5 bases). The ends were cut back, 2 bases at V and 1 base at J, with 17 bases in the middle. The CDR3 length is 18 residues. Germline V gene lookup returns CDR1 MNHEY and CDR2 SMNVEV (reference sequence). CDR3 in DNA: TGTGCCAGCAGTTTAAGGTCAGGGCAGGTTCTGAACACCGGGGAGCTGTTTTTT. This gives the protein CASSLRSGQVLNTGELFF.

The chain has TRBV30 and TRBJ2-1; 8 bases line up with TRBD2. The CDR3 is 12 residues long. Germline V lookup: CDR1 GTSNPN, CDR2 SVGIG (reference sequence). V lost 8 bases, J lost 5 bases, and 5 bases stayed unmatched. The CDR3 region is CAGSLADNEQFF. Here the CDR3 DNA reads TGTGCCGGCTCACTAGCGGACAATGAGCAGTTCTTC.

This clone appeared once. This chain links TRBV6-5 with TRBJ2-1, with a possible D match to TRBD2 (7 bases). CDR1 MNHEY and CDR2 SVGAGI come from the germline V gene. The CDR3 covers 15 residues. V lost 5 bases, J lost 4 bases, and 15 bases lay in between. CDR3 sequence reads: CASSPGLGGYNEQFF. CDR3 sequence (DNA): TGTGCCAGCAGTCCCGGACTAGGGGGATACAATGAGCAGTTCTTC.

In its sample, this clone was seen once. The genes are TRBV5-7 and TRBJ2-5, with no clear D. TRBV5-7 is an open reading frame whose function is uncertain. Trimming took off 4 bases at V and 3 bases at J, with 4 bases between the two ends. This CDR3 is 11 amino acids long. CDR3 DNA: TGTGCCAGCAGCACGGAAGAGACCCAGTACTTC. Protein: CASSTEETQYF.

The V gene is TRBV6-5, the J gene TRBJ2-7; 7 bases agree with TRBD2. With 6 bases clipped from V and 4 bases from J, the junction kept 6 bases outside the gene matches. Germline V gene lookup returns CDR1 MNHEY and CDR2 SVGAGI. The CDR3 length is 13 residues. CDR3 loop: CASRTPGGYEQYF. In nucleotides, the CDR3 is TGTGCCAGCAGGACTCCGGGAGGATACGAGCAGTACTTC.

J is TRBJ2-5 and V is TRBV15; 9 nucleotides align to TRBD2. Per the germline V gene, CDR1 is LNHNV and CDR2 is YYDKDF (reference sequence). V trimming: 4 bases; J trimming: 4 bases; junction bases outside the gene matches: 7. The CDR3 loop spans 15 amino acids. The CDR3 nucleotides are TGTGCCACCAGCAATTCAGCGGGAGGCGGAGAGACCCAGTACTTC. It encodes CATSNSAGGGETQYF.

The chain uses TRBV15 and TRBJ2-2, with D possibly TRBD1 on 6 matching bases. The CDR3 is made up of 16 amino acids. Trimming stripped 7 bases from V and 0 bases from J, with 15 bases between. CDR1 is LNHNV and CDR2 is YYDKDF in the germline V gene (reference sequence). The CDR3 is CATTPAGGSNTGELFF. CDR3 nucleotides: TGTGCCACCACACCCGCTGGGGGCTCGAACACCGGGGAGCTGTTTTTT.

The CDR3 DNA follows: TGTGCCAGCAGCCGAAGAACTAGCGGGGGTGGTGGGGCGCAGTATTTT. Its translation: CASSRRTSGGGGAQYF. The V and J genes are TRBV4-2 and TRBJ2-3; 11 bases line up with TRBD2. The length of the CDR3 is 16 residues. Unmatched junction bases numbered 13, after V lost 4 bases and J lost 10 bases. Germline V gene lookup returns CDR1 LGHNA and CDR2 YNFKEQ.

The J gene is TRBJ1-1, the V gene TRBV4-1; D unresolved. The germline V and J ends were trimmed by 0 bases and 6 bases, with 8 bases remaining between them. This CDR3 is 13 amino acids long. Germline CDR1 is MGHRA and CDR2 is YSYEKL. CDR3 DNA sequence: TGCGCCAGCAGCCAAGATTTGCGAGCTGAAGCTTTCTTT. As protein: CASSQDLRAEAFF.

V and J are TRBV7-3 and TRBJ2-1, with TRBD2 matching over 12 bases. The CDR3 is made up of 15 amino acids. The V segment lost 2 bases and the J segment 9 bases; nucleotides outside the gene matches: 5. Germline V gives CDR1 SGHTA, CDR2 FQGTGA. CDR3 nucleotides: TGTGCCAGCAGCTTACTAGCGGGAGGGGGAGGTGAGCAGTTCTTC. It is translated as CASSLLAGGGGEQFF.

This chain uses TRBV2 with TRBJ2-1; 11 bases are shared with TRBD1. The CDR3 has 15 residues. V shed 6 bases and J 7 bases; nucleotides not matched to a gene: 8. Looked up from germline, CDR1 is SNHLY and CDR2 is FYNNEI. CDR3 nucleotides: TGTGCCAGCAGCCCTGGACAGGGGGCGCGGAATGAGCAGTTCTTC. Its protein product is CASSPGQGARNEQFF.

This chain uses TRBV9 with TRBJ2-5, with TRBD1 matching over 7 bases. This CDR3 is built from 14 residues. The junction had 4 bases not matched to a gene; V was cut back by 2 bases and J by 3 bases. Germline V gives CDR1 SGDLS, CDR2 YYNGEE. In DNA, the CDR3 is TGTGCCAGCAGCGTGGCGGACAGGAAAGAGACCCAGTACTTC. It codes for CASSVADRKETQYF.

The chain couples TRBV9 to TRBJ2-1; D might be TRBD2 (5 bases). The CDR3 sequence is 13 residues long. The germline gives CDR1 SGDLS, CDR2 YYNGEE. Trimming left V 4 bases short and J 7 bases short, with 12 bases between. The chain's CDR3 is CASSKTGINEQFF. CDR3 coding DNA: TGTGCCAGCAGCAAAACGGGGATAAATGAGCAGTTCTTC.

V and J are TRBV21-1 and TRBJ2-2; TRBD2 is the table's D call, not checked against the DNA. TRBV21-1 is tagged as a pseudogene. The CDR3 runs to 16 residues. CDR3 sequence reads: CAFQTSGASVTGELFF. CDR3 in DNA: TGTGCCTTCCAGACTAGCGGGGCTTCGGTCACCGGGGAGCTGTTTTTT.

This chain uses TRBV9 with TRBJ2-3; 8 bases align to TRBD2. The CDR3 is 13 residues long. Looked up from germline, CDR1 is SGDLS and CDR2 is YYNGEE. The V segment lost 7 bases and the J segment 0 bases; nucleotides outside the gene matches: 1. The CDR3 DNA sequence: TGTGCCAGCGCGGGGGGCAGCACAGATACGCAGTATTTT. Translation gives CASAGGSTDTQYF.

The chain combines TRBV19 with TRBJ1-5; 8 bases fit TRBD1. J gave up 7 bases and V 8 bases, and 10 bases lay outside the gene matches. The germline V gene encodes CDR1 LNHDA and CDR2 SQIVND (reference sequence). The CDR3 is 14 amino acids. The CDR3 spells CASLDRERGQPQHF. Here the CDR3 DNA reads TGTGCCAGTTTGGACAGGGAAAGGGGACAGCCCCAGCATTTT.

J is TRBJ1-1 and V is TRBV19; 10 nucleotides agree with TRBD1. The trim removed 10 bases at V and 3 bases at J, leaving 8 bases unmatched. CDR1 is LNHDA, CDR2 SQIVND, per germline (reference sequence). The CDR3 covers 14 residues. CDR3 sequence reads: CATNDRGLDTEAFF. In DNA form, the CDR3 reads TGTGCCACCAACGACAGGGGGCTAGACACTGAAGCTTTCTTT.

The rearrangement links TRBV2 to TRBJ2-5; 9 bases are a match to TRBD2. The ends lost 1 base at V and 4 bases at J; junction bases unmatched: 1. The CDR3 has 14 residues. Germline V gene lookup returns CDR1 SNHLY and CDR2 FYNNEI. CDR3 DNA sequence: TGTGCCAGCAGTGAAGGGCGGGGGGGAGAGACCCAGTACTTC. This gives the protein CASSEGRGGETQYF.

The V and J genes are TRBV7-2 and TRBJ2-7; 7 bases are a match to TRBD2. The CDR3 length is 18 residues. J lost 3 bases, V lost 5 bases, and 19 bases had no gene match. Looked up from germline, CDR1 is SGHTA and CDR2 is FQGNSA. The chain's CDR3 is CASSPGPPRRGIDYEQYF. Here the CDR3 DNA reads TGTGCCAGCAGCCCAGGTCCCCCTCGGCGGGGGATAGACTACGAGCAGTACTTC.

CDR3 nucleotides: TGTGCCAGCAGTGGTTCAGGGGGCGCCGGGCAGCCCCAGCATTTT. Translated, it gives CASSGSGGAGQPQHF. The gene calls are TRBV2 and TRBJ1-5; 8 bases match TRBD1. V lost 4 bases and J lost 7; bases outside the gene matches: 9. The CDR3 extends over 15 amino acids. Germline assignment: CDR1 SNHLY and CDR2 FYNNEI.

The genes are TRBV9 and TRBJ2-1, with D perhaps matching TRBD1 (6 bases). Germline CDR1 and CDR2: SGDLS and YYNGEE. The CDR3 covers 17 residues. V lost 5 bases, J lost 0 bases, and 18 bases lay in between. CDR3 coding DNA: TGTGCCAGCAGTAGAACAGGGCATGCCAACTCCTACAATGAGCAGTTCTTC. This encodes CASSRTGHANSYNEQFF.

The chain employs TRBV18 and TRBJ2-2; 8 bases map to TRBD1. The germline V gene encodes CDR1 KGHSH and CDR2 LQKENI. After removal of 1 base from V and 3 bases from J, the junction contained 4 bases not matched to a gene. The CDR3 extends over 16 amino acids. CDR3 region: CASSPQDRADTGELFF. The CDR3 DNA is TGTGCCAGCTCACCACAGGACAGGGCGGACACCGGGGAGCTGTTTTTT.

The chain recombines TRBV7-6 with TRBJ1-1; D is ambiguous. This CDR3 has 13 amino acids. Trimming cost V 7 bases and J 4 bases, with 13 bases left between them. Per the germline V gene, CDR1 is SGHVS and CDR2 is FNYEAQ. The CDR3 spells CASNPADITEAFF. Here the CDR3 DNA reads TGTGCCAGCAACCCGGCCGACATCACTGAAGCTTTCTTT.

The CDR3 DNA follows: TGTGCCAGCAGCGCGCGCCGGGAACCCGGAGAGACCCAGTACTTC. It codes for CASSARREPGETQYF. The rearrangement joins TRBV9 to TRBJ2-5; weak D call: TRBD2 (5 bases). The CDR3 extends over 15 amino acids. Trimming removed 3 bases from V and 4 bases from J, with 16 bases in between. In germline, CDR1 is SGDLS, CDR2 YYNGEE.

Turning to this clone: At one end, the junction sequence differs from germline, possibly due to a read error. The sample holds other DNA sequences that translate to the same CDR3. The chain carries TRBV12-5 and TRBJ1-6; 7 nucleotides agree with TRBD1. The germline gives CDR1 LGHNT, CDR2 FRNRAP. This CDR3 comprises 14 residues. CDR3 sequence reads: CASGGTARDSPLHF. CDR3 DNA sequence: TGTGCTAGTGGGGGGACAGCAAGGGATTCACCTCTCCACTTT.